This TCR beta chain was obtained from a study of T cells in Graves' hyperthyroidism and ophthalmopathy. There were TCR beta CDR3 regions amplified from RNA transcripts. The HTBI primer set served for first-round RT-PCR of the TCR CDR3. One entry per CDR3 protein results from TCRdb running MiXCR on the multiplex PCR reads. The sample yields hundreds of thousands of distinct CDR3 sequences, 38% seen once. With 4 bases clipped from V and 6 bases from J, the junction kept 9 bases outside the gene matches. Germline CDR1 and CDR2: SGHNT and YYREEE (reference sequence). This CDR3 has 14 residues. The source material was blood. The chain has TRBV5-4 and TRBJ1-2, with TRBD1 identical over 7 bases. This TCR was sampled from a man younger than 35 with Graves' hyperthyroidism. DNA for the CDR3: TGTGCCAGCAGCCAAGGGACAGACTATCATGGCTACACCTTC. The encoded protein is CASSQGTDYHGYTF.